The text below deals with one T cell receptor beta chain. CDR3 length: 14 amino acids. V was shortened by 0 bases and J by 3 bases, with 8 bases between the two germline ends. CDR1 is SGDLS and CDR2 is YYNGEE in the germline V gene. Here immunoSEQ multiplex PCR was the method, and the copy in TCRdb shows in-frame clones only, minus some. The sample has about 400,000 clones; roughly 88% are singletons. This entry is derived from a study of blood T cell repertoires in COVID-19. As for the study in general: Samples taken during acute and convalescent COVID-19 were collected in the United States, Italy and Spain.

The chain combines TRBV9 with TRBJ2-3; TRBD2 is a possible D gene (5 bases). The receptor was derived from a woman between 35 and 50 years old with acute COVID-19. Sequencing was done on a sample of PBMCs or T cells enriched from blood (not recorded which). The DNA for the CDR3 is TGTGCCAGCAGCGTAGGAGGGTTTACAGATACGCAGTATTTT. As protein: CASSVGGFTDTQYF.